Each of the 31 T cell receptor beta chains below was sequenced from the same sample in a study of blood T cell repertoires in COVID-19. The table came from immunoSEQ multiplex PCR; TCRdb's copy has only in-frame clones and leaves some out. The table includes 25,000 to 35,000 clones, around 83% detected once. Sequencing input: peripheral blood. Receptors were obtained from a human donor in a cohort sampled during active COVID-19.

The genes are TRBV10-3 and TRBJ2-7, with 7 bases lining up with TRBD1. The CDR3 loop spans 15 amino acids. V lost 6 bases, J lost 0 bases, and 8 bases stayed unmatched. The germline V gene has CDR1 ENHRY and CDR2 SYGVKD. This chain's CDR3 is CAIRDPGQSSYEQYF. CDR3 coding DNA: TGTGCCATCAGGGACCCGGGACAGAGCTCCTACGAGCAGTACTTC.

This clone was found once. The rearrangement joins TRBV14 to TRBJ2-5; 7 bases fit TRBD1. The V segment lost 8 bases and the J segment 4 bases; nucleotides outside the gene matches: 7. Germline V CDR1 and CDR2: SGHDN, FVKESK. CDR3 size: 13 residues. The chain's CDR3 is CASAIPGGETQYF. The CDR3 bases are TGTGCCAGCGCTATCCCAGGGGGAGAGACCCAGTACTTC.

With respect to this clone: A read error may produce the germline difference seen at one junction end. The rearrangement uses TRBV5-1 and TRBJ2-5; 8 bases map to TRBD1. CDR1 and CDR2 (germline): SGHRS, YFSETQ. The CDR3 runs 16 residues. The CDR3 coding sequence is TGCGCCAGCAGCTTGGTTGCCAGGGGGCCTCAAGAGCCCCAGTACTTC. Protein: CASSLVARGPQEPQYF.

V gene TRBV7-2 combines with J gene TRBJ2-2, with D possibly being TRBD2 (5 bases). Germline V CDR1 and CDR2: SGHTA, FQGNSA. The CDR3 extends over 13 amino acids. V lost 3 bases and J lost 4, with 6 bases in between. In DNA, the CDR3 is TGTGCCAGCAGCTTTGCGGGCACCGGGGAGCTGTTTTTT. Encoded protein: CASSFAGTGELFF.

The gene calls are TRBV4-3 and TRBJ2-5; tentative D call: TRBD1 (6 bases). The germline CDR1 and CDR2 sequences are LGHNA and YSLEER. V gave up 5 bases and J gave up 7 bases, with 17 bases separating them. The CDR3 is made up of 14 amino acids. The CDR3 DNA reads TGCGCCAGCAGCTTTCAACAGGGCGAGGGGACCCAGTACTTC. Translating it yields CASSFQQGEGTQYF.

V usage is TRBV18 and J usage is TRBJ2-5; tentative D call: TRBD1 (6 bases). Germline V gives CDR1 KGHSH, CDR2 LQKENI. The CDR3 contains 15 residues. Trimming shortened V by 0 bases and J by 5 bases, and 13 bases separated the two germline ends. CDR3: CASSPPVGARETQYF. The DNA for the CDR3 is TGTGCCAGCTCACCACCGGTGGGGGCTCGGGAGACCCAGTACTTC.

The chain employs TRBV29-1 and TRBJ1-1; D unresolved. The CDR3 is made up of 11 amino acids. Germline V gene sequence: CDR1 SQVTM, CDR2 ANQGSEA. The V end was cut by 6 bases, the J end by 9 bases, with 14 bases between. The CDR3 DNA sequence: TGCAGCGTGGGAGCGTCAGATAAAGCTTTCTTT. It is translated as CSVGASDKAFF. Using reference TRBV29-1 and TRBJ1-1 for the parts outside the CDR3, the full variable domain is SAVISQKPSRDICQRGTSLTIQCQVDSQVTMMFWYRQQPGQSLTLIATANQGSEATYESGFVIDKFPISRPNLTFSTLTVSNMSPEDSSIYLCSVGASDKAFFGQGTRLTVV.

This chain uses TRBV2 with TRBJ2-2; D may be TRBD2 (6 bases). V was trimmed by 8 bases and J by 6 bases, leaving 16 bases between them. In germline, CDR1 is SNHLY, CDR2 FYNNEI. There are 14 residues in the CDR3. DNA of the CDR3: TGTGCCAGCCTCGGGACTGGTAGCGCCGGGGAGCTGTTTTTT. Translating gives CASLGTGSAGELFF.

The chain couples TRBV6-1 to TRBJ1-5; D is uncertain. The length of the CDR3 is 18 residues. The germline V and J ends were trimmed by 0 bases and 8 bases, with 23 bases remaining between them. The germline gives CDR1 MNHNS, CDR2 SASEGT. DNA for the CDR3: TGTGCCAGCAGTGAAGCTTATCAGGTCACTTCAGAGCCGAAGCCCCAGCATTTT. It yields the protein CASSEAYQVTSEPKPQHF.

The V and J genes are TRBV9 and TRBJ1-2; no clear D. Germline CDR1 is SGDLS and CDR2 is YYNGEE. The CDR3 is 16 amino acids. V was pared by 4 bases and J by 2 bases, with 18 bases between. This chain's CDR3 is CASSRLYSGNNYGYTF. The CDR3 nucleotides are TGTGCCAGCAGCCGGTTGTATTCGGGGAACAACTATGGCTACACCTTC. Together with reference TRBV9 and TRBJ1-2, the CDR3 gives the full variable domain: DSGVTQTPKHLITATGQRVTLRCSPRSGDLSVYWYQQSLDQGLQFLIQYYNGEERAKGNILERFSAQQFPDLHSELNLSSLELGDSALYFCASSRLYSGNNYGYTFGSGTRLTVV.

The V call is TRBV13, the J call TRBJ2-1, with 12 positions matching TRBD2. Germline assignment: CDR1 PRHDT and CDR2 FYEKMQ (reference sequence). Unmatched junction bases numbered 4, after V lost 1 base and J lost 6 bases. The CDR3 contains 16 residues. CDR3 sequence: CASSLALAGGINEQFF. DNA of the CDR3: TGTGCCAGCAGCTTAGCGCTAGCGGGGGGGATCAATGAGCAGTTCTTC.

This chain links TRBV7-8 with TRBJ1-3; 10 bases are a match to TRBD1. This CDR3 region has 15 residues. J lost 2 bases, V lost 5 bases, and 3 bases had no gene match. Germline V gives CDR1 SGHVS, CDR2 FQNEAQ. The CDR3 DNA follows: TGTGCCAGCAGCCCTGGGACAGGGGCTGGAAACACCATATATTTT. Protein product: CASSPGTGAGNTIYF.

The genes are TRBV11-2 and TRBJ2-5; 9 bases are a match to TRBD1. The V and J ends lost 6 bases and 2 bases, in that order; junction bases with no gene match: 7. The CDR3 loop spans 15 amino acids. Germline CDR1 and CDR2: SGHAT and FQNNGV. The CDR3, as DNA: TGTGCCAGCAGTTTATTGGGGACAGGGCAAGAGACCCAGTACTTC. This codes for CASSLLGTGQETQYF.

This chain connects TRBV2 to TRBJ1-4; D possibly corresponds to TRBD1 (5 bases). V lost 6 bases to trimming and J lost 4 bases, with 12 bases between them. The CDR3 consists of 14 residues. From germline, CDR1 is SNHLY and CDR2 FYNNEI. CDR3 nucleotide sequence: TGTGCCAGCAGGAGTGGGGGGGGTAATGAAAAACTGTTTTTT. Translated: CASRSGGGNEKLFF.

The chain joins TRBV19 to TRBJ1-2; 7 nucleotides match TRBD1. This CDR3 contains 16 residues. Germline V gives CDR1 LNHDA, CDR2 SQIVND (reference sequence). V lost 5 bases, J lost 4 bases, and 13 bases stayed unmatched. The CDR3 is CASSPRATGAGYGYTF. CDR3 in DNA: TGTGCCAGTAGTCCCCGCGCCACAGGGGCGGGCTATGGCTACACCTTC.

For this clone: At one end the junction does not follow the germline gene, possibly because of a read error. The V and J genes are TRBV15 and TRBJ2-7; 11 positions agree with TRBD1. The CDR3 has 17 amino acids. Germline CDR1 and CDR2: LNHNV and YYDKDF (reference sequence). The CDR3 loop is CATSTGTGGPGTYKQYF. Written as DNA, the CDR3 is TGTGCCACCAGCACCGGGACAGGGGGGCCAGGGACCTACAAGCAGTACTTC.

This chain connects TRBV19 to TRBJ2-3, with 13 bases that match TRBD2. In germline, CDR1 is LNHDA, CDR2 SQIVND (reference sequence). The CDR3 sequence is 17 residues long. V dropped 4 bases and J dropped 6; count of bases not matched to a gene: 10. In DNA, the CDR3 is TGTGCCAGTAGTAACTCCCGGACTAGCGGGGGCAGGGATACGCAGTATTTT. Protein sequence: CASSNSRTSGGRDTQYF.

This clone appeared a single time. This chain links TRBV12-3 or TRBV12-4 with TRBJ1-4; D might be TRBD1 (6 bases). V dropped 5 bases and J dropped 9 bases, with 10 bases sitting between them. The CDR3 is 12 residues long. The CDR3 sequence: CASSPGVQKLFF. The CDR3 nucleotides are TGTGCCAGCAGTCCAGGGGTGCAAAAACTGTTTTTT.

A single count supports this clone. The chain carries TRBV9 and TRBJ2-7; 9 positions match TRBD2. Germline CDR1 reads SGDLS; CDR2 reads YYNGEE. The CDR3 has 15 amino acids. After removal of 4 bases from V and 7 bases from J, the junction contained 12 bases not matched to a gene. CDR3 bases: TGTGCCAGCAGCTCTCCAGCGGGGGGACGGGCAGAGCAGTACTTC. Residues: CASSSPAGGRAEQYF.

The genes are TRBV7-6 and TRBJ1-2, with no clear D. The CDR3 sequence is 14 residues long. Germline CDR1 SGHVS, CDR2 FNYEAQ. Trimming took 1 base from V and 3 from J, leaving 9 bases between them. CDR3 bases: TGTGCCAGCAGCTTAGGGGGAGAGGACTATGGCTACACCTTC. As protein: CASSLGGEDYGYTF.

The chain joins TRBV11-3 to TRBJ1-1, with no clear D. There are 18 residues in the CDR3. Between the trimmed V and J ends, which lost 0 bases and 1 base, there was a span of 18 bases. The germline gives CDR1 SGHNT, CDR2 YENEEA. CDR3: CASSLDFWPNTSNTEAFF. The CDR3 region has the DNA TGTGCCAGCAGCTTAGATTTTTGGCCAAACACCTCGAACACTGAAGCTTTCTTT.

The chain recombines TRBV24-1 with TRBJ1-3, with 7 bases matching TRBD1. The CDR3 extends over 14 amino acids. With V trimmed by 4 bases and J by 5 bases, 4 bases remained unmatched. CDR1 and CDR2 from the germline V gene are KGHDR and SFDVKD. CDR3: CATSDPGQRNTIYF. The CDR3 nucleotides read TGTGCCACCAGTGACCCGGGACAGCGAAACACCATATATTTT.

J is TRBJ2-4 and V is TRBV15; D not certain. The CDR3 length is 15 residues. Germline lookup yields CDR1 LNHNV and CDR2 YYDKDF (reference sequence). The V gene lost 1 base and the J gene lost 1 base, with 8 bases spanning the gap. DNA of the CDR3: TGTGCCACCAGCAGAGGGGCCATGGCCAAAAACATTCAGTACTTC. It yields the protein CATSRGAMAKNIQYF.

J is TRBJ2-5 and V is TRBV2; 7 bases are shared with TRBD2. This CDR3 spans 14 amino acids. J was trimmed by 6 bases and V by 11 bases; bases with no gene match: 15. Germline assignment: CDR1 SNHLY and CDR2 FYNNEI. The CDR3 sequence is CAGRTGGGIQTQYF. CDR3 nucleotides: TGTGCCGGACGAACTGGGGGGGGGATACAGACCCAGTACTTC. Full variable domain (outside the CDR3, taken from reference TRBV2 and TRBJ2-5): EPEVTQTPSHQVTQMGQEVILRCVPISNHLYFYWYRQILGQKVEFLVSFYNNEISEKSEIFDDQFSVERPDGSNFTLKIRSTKLEDSAMYFCAGRTGGGIQTQYFGPGTRLLVL.

This rearrangement joins TRBV7-2 to TRBJ2-5; 7 nucleotides match TRBD1. In germline, CDR1 is SGHTA, CDR2 FQGNSA. The CDR3 is 14 amino acids. With 4 bases clipped from V and 4 bases from J, the junction kept 6 bases outside the gene matches. DNA of the CDR3: TGTGCCAGCAGCTCCGGACAGGCTTCAGAGACCCAGTACTTC. This translates into CASSSGQASETQYF.

The V and J genes are TRBV2 and TRBJ2-5; TRBD2 agrees at 11 bases. With V trimmed by 3 bases and J by 4 bases, 1 base remained unmatched. The CDR3 loop spans 14 amino acids. Germline loops: CDR1 SNHLY, CDR2 FYNNEI. CDR3 nucleotides: TGTGCCAGCAGTGAGGGGACTAGCGGAGAGACCCAGTACTTC. Translating gives CASSEGTSGETQYF.

The chain carries TRBV7-9 and TRBJ2-2; D gene ambiguous. V dropped 5 bases and J dropped 0 bases, with 7 bases sitting between them. Germline assignment: CDR1 SEHNR and CDR2 FQNEAQ (reference sequence). This CDR3 is 14 amino acids long. The CDR3 coding sequence is TGTGCCAGCAGCCTAGGCGCGAACACCGGGGAGCTGTTTTTT. Translation gives CASSLGANTGELFF.

This chain uses TRBV27 with TRBJ2-3; 8 bases agree with TRBD2. CDR3 size: 17 residues. The J segment lost 1 base and the V segment lost 3 bases, leaving 9 bases of the junction unmatched. Germline assignment: CDR1 MNHEY and CDR2 SMNVEV (reference sequence). CDR3 DNA sequence: TGTGCCAGCAGTTTTTCGGTGAGCGGGGGCCGCACAGATACGCAGTATTTT. This codes for CASSFSVSGGRTDTQYF.

V gene TRBV2 combines with J gene TRBJ2-7; 7 nucleotides match TRBD1. The CDR3 has 14 residues. CDR1 and CDR2 (germline): SNHLY, FYNNEI. The trim removed 4 bases at V and 0 bases at J, leaving 3 bases unmatched. The CDR3 spells CASSVQGNSYEQYF. The DNA for the CDR3 is TGTGCCAGCAGTGTACAGGGGAACTCCTACGAGCAGTACTTC.

The chain has TRBV11-2 and TRBJ1-1, with TRBD1 identical over 8 bases. Germline V CDR1 and CDR2: SGHAT, FQNNGV. Trimming took 6 bases from V and 5 from J; bases not matched to a gene: 11. This CDR3 comprises 15 residues. CDR3 DNA sequence: TGTGCCAGCAGGTTCAGTGGACAGGGAGGAACTGAAGCTTTCTTT. Protein: CASRFSGQGGTEAFF.

This chain connects TRBV4-2 to TRBJ1-6, with D perhaps TRBD1 (6 bases). V lost 4 bases to trimming and J lost 0 bases, with 25 bases between them. Germline V CDR1 and CDR2: LGHNA, YNFKEQ. The length of the CDR3 is 21 residues. The CDR3 nucleotides are TGTGCCAGCAGCCTCATAGGGGGAAAGCCTTATTCGAGCTCCTATAATTCACCCCTCCACTTT. This sequence encodes CASSLIGGKPYSSSYNSPLHF.